One sample yielded the 16 T cell receptor beta chains listed below, sequenced in a study of CD4 and CD8 cells across lung adenocarcinoma regions. TCRdb itself ran the PCR reads through MiXCR, one entry per CDR3 protein. The sample shows over 2,500 distinct CDR3 sequences, around two thirds of them seen only once. Sequenced sample: CD4+ T cells from the margin of a lung tumor. The receptor set was obtained from a male donor with lung adenocarcinoma. The CD4 and CD8 labels of this study may be unreliable.

This chain links TRBV6-5 with TRBJ2-7, with 7 nucleotides matching TRBD2. The CDR3 consists of 13 residues. CDR1 is MNHEY, CDR2 SVGAGI, per germline. Losses at the gene ends were 4 bases for V and 3 bases for J; bases not matched to a gene: 3. The CDR3 region is CASSFRTSYEQYF. The CDR3 region has the DNA TGTGCCAGCAGTTTTAGGACTAGCTACGAGCAGTACTTC.

Remarks on this clonotype: One end of the junction is discordant with germline, which a read error may explain. The V call is TRBV6-5, the J call TRBJ2-3; D not resolved. This CDR3 spans 17 amino acids. CDR1 is MNHEY and CDR2 is SVGAGI in the germline V gene. The CDR3 DNA reads as TGTGCCAGCAGTTACTCGGCCCCAGGATGTGACACAGAGACGCAGTATTTC. It translates to CASSYSAPGCDTETQYF.

J is TRBJ1-1 and V is TRBV6-1; possibly TRBD1 for D (5 bases). CDR1 MNHNS and CDR2 SASEGT come from the germline V gene. V lost 6 bases to trimming and J lost 1 base, with 12 bases between them. The CDR3 loop spans 14 amino acids. This CDR3 reads CASSSGQTNTEAFF. Here the CDR3 DNA reads TGTGCCAGCAGCTCCGGACAAACGAACACTGAAGCTTTCTTT.

By share of the sample, this clonotype is large. The rearrangement links TRBV14 to TRBJ1-2; no firm D call. V was pared by 1 base and J by 4 bases, with 16 bases between. The CDR3 sequence is 16 residues long. CDR1 is SGHDN and CDR2 is FVKESK in the germline V gene. For the CDR3, the DNA is TGTGCCAGCAGCCAAGCTCATCTCATAGGAATCTATGGCTACACCTTC. It is translated as CASSQAHLIGIYGYTF. Full variable domain (rest looked up from reference TRBV14 and TRBJ1-2): EAGVTQFPSHSVIEKGQTVTLRCDPISGHDNLYWYRRVMGKEIKFLLHFVKESKQDESGMPNNRFLAERTGGTYSTLKVQPAELEDSGVYFCASSQAHLIGIYGYTFGSGTRLTVV.

This clonotype was seen once. The chain carries TRBV6-5 and TRBJ2-5, with D perhaps TRBD1 (5 bases). CDR3 length: 13 residues. Per the germline V gene, CDR1 is MNHEY and CDR2 is SVGAGI. V was cut by 5 bases and J by 11 bases, with 18 bases left in between. The CDR3 DNA is TGTGCCAGCAGTACACGACAGAACAATGAGCAGTACTTC. Its protein product is CASSTRQNNEQYF.

The CDR3 nucleotides read TGTGCCAGCAGCTCTCGACACTACGAGCAGTACTTC. Amino acids: CASSSRHYEQYF. The J gene is TRBJ2-3, the V gene TRBV11-3; D is unclear. Near its end, the DNA agrees better with TRBJ2-7, so the J call may be wrong. There are 12 residues in the CDR3. Germline CDR1 and CDR2: SGHNT and YENEEA.

The J gene is TRBJ2-1, the V gene TRBV4-3; 7 bases agree with TRBD1. The DNA end favors TRBJ2-5, so the J call may be wrong. CDR1 and CDR2 (germline): LGHNA, YSLEER. This CDR3 has 13 residues. The CDR3 region has the DNA TGCGCCAGCAGCCCGACAGGGCGGGAGACCCAGTACTTC. Its translation is CASSPTGRETQYF.

The chain has TRBV6-5 and TRBJ1-4, with a weak D call TRBD1 (5 bases). The germline V and J ends were trimmed by 0 bases and 7 bases, with 12 bases remaining between them. The CDR3 has 15 amino acids. Germline CDR1 reads MNHEY; CDR2 reads SVGAGI. The CDR3 nucleotides are TGTGCCAGCAGTTACTCAGGAGGGGAGGGTGAAAAACTGTTTTTT. It encodes CASSYSGGEGEKLFF.

The V and J genes are TRBV11-2 and TRBJ2-1; D may be TRBD1 or TRBD2 (6 bases each). The DNA matches TRBJ2-5 better at its end, which makes the J call doubtful. Germline V gene lookup returns CDR1 SGHAT and CDR2 FQNNGV. This CDR3 is 13 amino acids long. The chain's CDR3 is CASREGGQETQYF. CDR3 coding DNA: TGTGCCAGCAGGGAAGGGGGGCAAGAGACCCAGTACTTC.

This clonotype was recorded a few times. The rearrangement links TRBV10-3 to TRBJ1-1; TRBD1 aligns across 10 bases. The ends lost 8 bases at V and 5 bases at J; junction bases unmatched: 8. This CDR3 has 14 amino acids. From germline, CDR1 is ENHRY and CDR2 SYGVKD. DNA of the CDR3: TGTGCCATCCCGGGCCGGGACAGGGGAACTGAAGCTTTCTTT. Encoded protein: CAIPGRDRGTEAFF.

This clonotype appeared a few times. The chain recombines TRBV4-2 with TRBJ1-1; 7 bases fit TRBD1. V lost 0 bases to trimming and J lost 2 bases; unmatched junction nucleotides: 6. CDR3 length: 16 residues. Germline V CDR1 and CDR2: LGHNA, YNFKEQ. CDR3 nucleotide sequence: TGTGCCAGCAGCCAAGAAGACGGGACAGCCAACACTGAAGCTTTCTTT. Protein: CASSQEDGTANTEAFF.

This clonotype was detected only once. This sequence joins TRBV6-1 and TRBJ2-5; D ambiguous. The end of the DNA is better explained by TRBJ2-7, so the J call may be wrong. CDR1 MNHNS and CDR2 SASEGT come from the germline V gene. CDR3 length: 14 residues. CDR3: CASTRGLGLYEQYF. The CDR3 DNA reads TGTGCCAGCACCAGAGGTCTGGGTCTCTACGAGCAGTACTTC.

Remarks on this clonotype: Without the conserved terminal phenylalanine or tryptophan, this CDR3 likely stems from a read error. The chain combines TRBV25-1 with TRBJ2-5; no clear D. The J call may be in error: the DNA end matches TRBJ2-1 better. The germline V gene encodes CDR1 MGHDK and CDR2 SYGVNS. The CDR3 is 12 amino acids. The DNA for the CDR3 is TGTGCCAGCAGCTCCCTCTACAATGAGCAGTTCTTA. Protein: CASSSLYNEQFL.

This clonotype appeared a single time. The gene calls are TRBV6-1 and TRBJ2-1; 14 bases are a match to TRBD2. The J call could be wrong; TRBJ2-5 is a better fit for the DNA end. There are 16 residues in the CDR3. Germline V gene data show CDR1 as MNHNS and CDR2 as SASEGT. CDR3 bases: TGTGCCAGCAGCCGACTAGCGGGAGGGCTTGTCGAGACCCAGTACTTC. It specifies CASSRLAGGLVETQYF.

This clonotype ranks as large. The CDR3 DNA is TGTGCCAGCAGTAAGACAGGGGGCTTCGATGGCTACACCTTC. This translates into CASSKTGGFDGYTF. The chain employs TRBV27 and TRBJ1-2; 10 bases agree with TRBD1. CDR3 length equals 14 residues. Trimming cost V 5 bases and J 6 bases; bases outside gene matches: 6. Germline V gene lookup returns CDR1 MNHEY and CDR2 SMNVEV (reference sequence).

This clonotype has just a few counts. This rearrangement joins TRBV7-2 to TRBJ1-1; a weak D match, TRBD1 (6 bases). The CDR3 is 16 residues long. V was shortened by 3 bases and J by 1 base, with 15 bases between the two germline ends. Germline-derived CDR1 and CDR2 are SGHTA and FQGNSA. The CDR3 is CASSLAGHLSNTEAFF. Here the CDR3 DNA reads TGTGCCAGCAGCTTGGCGGGACATCTGTCGAACACTGAAGCTTTCTTT.